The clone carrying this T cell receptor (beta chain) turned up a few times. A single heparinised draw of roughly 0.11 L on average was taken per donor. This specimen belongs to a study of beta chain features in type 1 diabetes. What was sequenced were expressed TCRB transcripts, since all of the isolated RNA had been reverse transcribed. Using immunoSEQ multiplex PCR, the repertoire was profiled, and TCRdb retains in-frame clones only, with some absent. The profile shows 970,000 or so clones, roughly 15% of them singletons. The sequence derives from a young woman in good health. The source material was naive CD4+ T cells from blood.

The CDR3 sequence: CASRTSASGPLEQYF. DNA of the CDR3: TGTGCCAGCAGAACGTCGGCTAGCGGGCCCCTCGAGCAGTACTTC. J is TRBJ2-7 and V is TRBV6-6; TRBD2 agrees at 8 bases. Germline values: CDR1 MNHNY, CDR2 SVGAGI (reference sequence). This CDR3 is 15 amino acids long. J was trimmed by 6 bases and V by 6 bases; bases with no gene match: 13.